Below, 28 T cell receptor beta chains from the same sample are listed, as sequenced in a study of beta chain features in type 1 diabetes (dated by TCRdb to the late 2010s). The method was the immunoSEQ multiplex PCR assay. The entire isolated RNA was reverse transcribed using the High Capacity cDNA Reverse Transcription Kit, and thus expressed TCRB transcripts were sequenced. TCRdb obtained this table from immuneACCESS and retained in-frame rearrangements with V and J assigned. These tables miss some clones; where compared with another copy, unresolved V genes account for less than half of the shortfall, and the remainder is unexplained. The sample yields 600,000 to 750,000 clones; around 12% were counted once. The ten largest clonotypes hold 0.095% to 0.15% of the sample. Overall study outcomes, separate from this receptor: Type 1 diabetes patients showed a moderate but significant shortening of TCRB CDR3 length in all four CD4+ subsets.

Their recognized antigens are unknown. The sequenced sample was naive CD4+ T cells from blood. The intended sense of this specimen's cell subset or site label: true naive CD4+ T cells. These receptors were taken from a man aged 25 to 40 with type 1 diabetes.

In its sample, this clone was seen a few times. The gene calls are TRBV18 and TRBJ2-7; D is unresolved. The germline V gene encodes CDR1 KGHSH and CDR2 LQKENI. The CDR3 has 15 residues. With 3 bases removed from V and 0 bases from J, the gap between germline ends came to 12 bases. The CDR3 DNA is TGTGCCAGCTCACCCGAAGGACCCCTCTCCTACGAGCAGTACTTC. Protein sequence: CASSPEGPLSYEQYF.

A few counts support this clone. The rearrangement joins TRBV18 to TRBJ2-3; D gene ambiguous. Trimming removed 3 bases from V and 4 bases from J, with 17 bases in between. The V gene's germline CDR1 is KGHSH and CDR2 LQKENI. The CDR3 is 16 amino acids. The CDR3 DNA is TGTGCCAGCTCACCGGCGGTAGGAATTGGTTCAGATACGCAGTATTTT. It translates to CASSPAVGIGSDTQYF.

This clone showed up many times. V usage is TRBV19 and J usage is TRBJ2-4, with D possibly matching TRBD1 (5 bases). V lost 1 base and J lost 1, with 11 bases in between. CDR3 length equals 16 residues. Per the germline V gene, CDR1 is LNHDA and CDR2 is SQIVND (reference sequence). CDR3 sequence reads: CASSIGTGAAKNIQYF. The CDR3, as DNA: TGTGCCAGTAGTATAGGAACAGGAGCCGCCAAAAACATTCAGTACTTC.

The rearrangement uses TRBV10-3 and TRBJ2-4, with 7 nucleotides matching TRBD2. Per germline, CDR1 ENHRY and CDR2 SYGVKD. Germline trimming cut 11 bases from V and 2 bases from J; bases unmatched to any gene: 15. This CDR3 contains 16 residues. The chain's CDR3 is CASQSGLAETKNIQYF. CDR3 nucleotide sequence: TGTGCCTCCCAAAGCGGGCTAGCGGAAACCAAAAACATTCAGTACTTC.

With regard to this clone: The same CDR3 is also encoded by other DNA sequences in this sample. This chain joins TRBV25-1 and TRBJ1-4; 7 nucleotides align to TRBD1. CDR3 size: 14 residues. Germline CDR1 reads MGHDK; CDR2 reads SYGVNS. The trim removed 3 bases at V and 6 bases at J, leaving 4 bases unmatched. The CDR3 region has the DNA TGTGCCAGCAGTGAGGGGCAGGGGGATGAAAAACTGTTTTTT. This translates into CASSEGQGDEKLFF. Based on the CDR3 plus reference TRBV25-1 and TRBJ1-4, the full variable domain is EADIYQTPRYLVIGTGKKITLECSQTMGHDKMYWYQQDPGMELHLIHYSYGVNSTEKGDLSSESTVSRIRTEHFPLTLESARPSHTSQYLCASSEGQGDEKLFFGSGTQLSVL.

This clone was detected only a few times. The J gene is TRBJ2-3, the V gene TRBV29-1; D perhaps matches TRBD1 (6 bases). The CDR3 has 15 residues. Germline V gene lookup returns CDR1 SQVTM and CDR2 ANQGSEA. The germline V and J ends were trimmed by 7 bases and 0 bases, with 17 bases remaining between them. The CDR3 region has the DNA TGCAGCGGTGGAAGAGACAGGACTAGCACAGATACGCAGTATTTT. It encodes CSGGRDRTSTDTQYF.

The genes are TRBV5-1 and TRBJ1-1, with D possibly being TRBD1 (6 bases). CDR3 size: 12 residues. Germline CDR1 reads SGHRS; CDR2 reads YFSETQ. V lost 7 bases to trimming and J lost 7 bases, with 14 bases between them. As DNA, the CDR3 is TGCGCCAGCTCCCGGGGGGCCGATGAAGCTTTCTTT. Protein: CASSRGADEAFF.

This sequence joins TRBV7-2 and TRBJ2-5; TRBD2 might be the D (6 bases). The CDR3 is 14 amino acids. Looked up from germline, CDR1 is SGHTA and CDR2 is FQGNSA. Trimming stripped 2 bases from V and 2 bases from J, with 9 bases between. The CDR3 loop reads CASSLFAGQETQYF. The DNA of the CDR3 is TGTGCCAGCAGCTTATTCGCGGGGCAAGAGACCCAGTACTTC.

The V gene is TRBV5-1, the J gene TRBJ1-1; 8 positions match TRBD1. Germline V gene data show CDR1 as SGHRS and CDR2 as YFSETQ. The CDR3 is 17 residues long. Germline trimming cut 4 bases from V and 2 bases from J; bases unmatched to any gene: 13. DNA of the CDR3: TGCGCCAGCAGCCCTACGCTCGGACAGGGCCCCAACACTGAAGCTTTCTTT. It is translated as CASSPTLGQGPNTEAFF.

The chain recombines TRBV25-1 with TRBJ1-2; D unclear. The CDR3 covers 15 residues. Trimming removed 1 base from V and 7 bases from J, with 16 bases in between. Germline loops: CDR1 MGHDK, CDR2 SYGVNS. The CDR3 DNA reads TGTGCCAGCAGTGAATTAGGCAGGCCGGAGTCTGGCTACACCTTC. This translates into CASSELGRPESGYTF.

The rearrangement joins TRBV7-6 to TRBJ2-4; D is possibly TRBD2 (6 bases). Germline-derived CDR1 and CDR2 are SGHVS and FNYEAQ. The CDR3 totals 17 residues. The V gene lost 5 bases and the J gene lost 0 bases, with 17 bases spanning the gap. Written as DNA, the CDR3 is TGTGCCAGCAGCGGGGGGACGCAGCTCCTAGCCAAAAACATTCAGTACTTC. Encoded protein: CASSGGTQLLAKNIQYF.

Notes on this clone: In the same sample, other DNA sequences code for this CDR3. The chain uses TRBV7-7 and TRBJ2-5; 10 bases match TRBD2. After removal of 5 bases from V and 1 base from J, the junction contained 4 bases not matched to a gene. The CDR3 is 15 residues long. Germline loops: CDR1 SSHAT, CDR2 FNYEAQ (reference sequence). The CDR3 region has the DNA TGTGCCAGCAGCCTTTTAGCGGGGGGCCAAGAGACCCAGTACTTC. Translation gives CASSLLAGGQETQYF.

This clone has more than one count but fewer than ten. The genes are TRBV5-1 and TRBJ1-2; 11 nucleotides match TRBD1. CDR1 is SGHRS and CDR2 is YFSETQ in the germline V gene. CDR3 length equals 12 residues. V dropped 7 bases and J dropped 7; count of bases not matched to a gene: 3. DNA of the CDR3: TGCGCCAGCGCCGGACAGGGGGCTGGCTACACCTTC. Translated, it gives CASAGQGAGYTF.

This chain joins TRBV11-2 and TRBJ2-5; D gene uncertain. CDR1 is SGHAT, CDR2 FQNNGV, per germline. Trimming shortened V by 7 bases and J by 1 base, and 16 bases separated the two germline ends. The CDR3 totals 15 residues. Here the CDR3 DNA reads TGTGCCAGCACCCCCTCCTGGGCTGGCCAAGAGACCCAGTACTTC. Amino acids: CASTPSWAGQETQYF. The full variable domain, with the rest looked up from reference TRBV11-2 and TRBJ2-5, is EAGVAQSPRYKIIEKRQSVAFWCNPISGHATLYWYQQILGQGPKLLIQFQNNGVVDDSQLPKDRFSAERLKGVDSTLKIQPAKLEDSAVYLCASTPSWAGQETQYFGPGTRLLVL.

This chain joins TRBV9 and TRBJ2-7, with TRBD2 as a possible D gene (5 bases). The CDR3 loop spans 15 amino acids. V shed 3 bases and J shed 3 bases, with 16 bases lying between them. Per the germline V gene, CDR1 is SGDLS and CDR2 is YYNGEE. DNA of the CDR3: TGTGCCAGCAGCGCCGGACTGGTCGCCTACTACGAGCAGTACTTC. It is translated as CASSAGLVAYYEQYF.

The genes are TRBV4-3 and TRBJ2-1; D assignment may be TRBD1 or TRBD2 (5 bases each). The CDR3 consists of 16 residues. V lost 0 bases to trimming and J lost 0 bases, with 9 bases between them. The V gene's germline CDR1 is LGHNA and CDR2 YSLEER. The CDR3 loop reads CASSQDWGSSYNEQFF. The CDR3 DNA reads TGCGCCAGCAGCCAAGATTGGGGGAGCTCCTACAATGAGCAGTTCTTC.

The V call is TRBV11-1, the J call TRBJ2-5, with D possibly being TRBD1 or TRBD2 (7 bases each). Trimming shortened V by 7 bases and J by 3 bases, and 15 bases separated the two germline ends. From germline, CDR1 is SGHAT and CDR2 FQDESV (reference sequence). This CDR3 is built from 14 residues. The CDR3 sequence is CASNQGGIEETQYF. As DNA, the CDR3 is TGTGCCAGCAACCAGGGGGGGATTGAAGAGACCCAGTACTTC.

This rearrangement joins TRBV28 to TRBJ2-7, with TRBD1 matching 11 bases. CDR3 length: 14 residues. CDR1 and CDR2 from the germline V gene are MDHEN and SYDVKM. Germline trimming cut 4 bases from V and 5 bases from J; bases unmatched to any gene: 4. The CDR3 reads CASSSGQGENEQYF. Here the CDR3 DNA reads TGTGCCAGCAGTTCGGGACAGGGGGAAAACGAGCAGTACTTC.

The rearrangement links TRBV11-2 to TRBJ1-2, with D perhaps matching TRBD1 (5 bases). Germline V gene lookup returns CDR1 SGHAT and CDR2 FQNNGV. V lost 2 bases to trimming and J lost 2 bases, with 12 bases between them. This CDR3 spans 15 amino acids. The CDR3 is CASSLSQGGNYGYTF. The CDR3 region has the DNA TGTGCCAGCAGCTTAAGCCAGGGAGGGAACTATGGCTACACCTTC.

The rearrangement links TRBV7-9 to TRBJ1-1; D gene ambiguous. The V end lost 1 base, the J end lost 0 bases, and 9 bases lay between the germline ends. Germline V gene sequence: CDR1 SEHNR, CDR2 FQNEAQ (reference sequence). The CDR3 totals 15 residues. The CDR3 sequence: CASSLGVGMNTEAFF. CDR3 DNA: TGTGCCAGCAGCTTAGGCGTGGGGATGAACACTGAAGCTTTCTTT.

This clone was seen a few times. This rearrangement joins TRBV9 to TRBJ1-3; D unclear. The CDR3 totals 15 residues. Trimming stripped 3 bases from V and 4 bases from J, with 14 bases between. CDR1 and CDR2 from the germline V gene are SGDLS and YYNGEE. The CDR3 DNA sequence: TGTGCCAGCAGCGGGCCTCCAACGGGGGGAAACACCATATATTTT. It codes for CASSGPPTGGNTIYF.

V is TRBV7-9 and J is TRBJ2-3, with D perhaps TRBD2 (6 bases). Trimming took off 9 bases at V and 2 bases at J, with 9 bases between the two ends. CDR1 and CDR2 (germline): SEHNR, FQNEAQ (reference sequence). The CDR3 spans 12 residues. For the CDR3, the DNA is TGTGCCAGTCAGCGGGTCACAGATACGCAGTATTTT. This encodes CASQRVTDTQYF.

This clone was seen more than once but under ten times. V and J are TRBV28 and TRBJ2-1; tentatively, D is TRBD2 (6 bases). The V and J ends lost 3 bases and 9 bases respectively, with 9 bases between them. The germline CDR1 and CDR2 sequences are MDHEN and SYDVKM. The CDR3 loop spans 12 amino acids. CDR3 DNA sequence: TGTGCCAGCAGTTTGACTAGGGGTGAGCAGTTCTTC. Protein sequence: CASSLTRGEQFF. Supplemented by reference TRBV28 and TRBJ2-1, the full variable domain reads DVKVTQSSRYLVKRTGEKVFLECVQDMDHENMFWYRQDPGLGLRLIYFSYDVKMKEKGDIPEGYSVSREKKERFSLILESASTNQTSMYLCASSLTRGEQFFGPGTRLTVL.

The chain's CDR3 is CASSPQVSHSSYNEQFF. CDR3 in DNA: TGTGCCAGCAGCCCTCAGGTGTCTCACAGCTCCTACAATGAGCAGTTCTTC. V and J are TRBV7-2 and TRBJ2-1; no clear D. The CDR3 runs to 17 residues. The ends were cut back, 5 bases at V and 0 bases at J, with 17 bases in the middle. Germline V gives CDR1 SGHTA, CDR2 FQGNSA. The whole variable domain, remainder taken from reference TRBV7-2 and TRBJ2-1, is GAGVSQSPSNKVTEKGKDVELRCDPISGHTALYWYRQSLGQGLEFLIYFQGNSAPDKSGLPSDRFSAERTGGSVSTLTIQRTQQEDSAVYLCASSPQVSHSSYNEQFFGPGTRLTVL.

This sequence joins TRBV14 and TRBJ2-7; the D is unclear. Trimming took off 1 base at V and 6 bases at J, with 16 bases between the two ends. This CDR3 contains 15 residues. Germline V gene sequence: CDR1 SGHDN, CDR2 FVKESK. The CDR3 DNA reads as TGTGCCAGCAGCCAAGGACCGGAATCCTTTCGCGAGCAGTACTTC. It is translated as CASSQGPESFREQYF.

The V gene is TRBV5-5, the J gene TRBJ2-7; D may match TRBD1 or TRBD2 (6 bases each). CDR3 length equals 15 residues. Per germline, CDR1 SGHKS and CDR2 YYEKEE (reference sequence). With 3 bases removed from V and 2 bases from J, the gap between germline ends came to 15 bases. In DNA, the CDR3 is TGTGCCAGCAGCTCGCCCCGGGGGCTGGCCTACGAGCAGTACTTC. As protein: CASSSPRGLAYEQYF.

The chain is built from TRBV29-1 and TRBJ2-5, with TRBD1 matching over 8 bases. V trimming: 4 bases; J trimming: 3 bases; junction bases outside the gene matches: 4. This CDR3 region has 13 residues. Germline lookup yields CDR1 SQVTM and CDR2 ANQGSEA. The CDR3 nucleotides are TGCAGCGTTGGTCAGGGGGCGGAAGAGACCCAGTACTTC. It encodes CSVGQGAEETQYF.

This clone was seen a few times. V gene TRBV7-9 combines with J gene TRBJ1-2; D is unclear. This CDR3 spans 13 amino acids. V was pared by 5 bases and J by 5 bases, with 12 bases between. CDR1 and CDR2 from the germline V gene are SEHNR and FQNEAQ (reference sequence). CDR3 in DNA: TGTGCCAGCAGCCTAATTGTCGGGTATGGCTACACCTTC. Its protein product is CASSLIVGYGYTF.